The entry below describes one TCR beta chain. No cognate antigen has been identified for it. One base away there is no much larger clone; base qualities are not given. The sample is drawn from a study of regulatory T cells in long-lasting Graves disease (dated by TCRdb to the early 2020s). Some background on the complete study: Patients with newly diagnosed Graves' disease had been on antithyroid drugs for under 3 months. Patients with persistent Graves' disease were compared with patients with newly diagnosed Graves' disease using TCR sequencing and RNA sequencing of peripheral blood. A total of about 35 samples underwent TCR sequencing, from roughly 13 patients with persistent Graves' disease and approximately 20 patients with newly diagnosed Graves' disease. The study took place in China and was registered as a clinical trial. General findings and caveats noted by the study authors: Sequencing and analysis were limited to the TCR beta chain. TRBV28, TRBJ1-2 and TRBJ2-5 were preferentially used in persistent disease, while TRBV20-1 and TRBJ2-1 were favored in newly diagnosed disease. More public clonotypes were shared among persistent patients (fewer than 3,000) than among newly diagnosed patients (under 1,000). Lower TCR Shannon entropy and fewer highly expanded clones were observed in persistent Graves' disease patients than in newly diagnosed patients, which suggested clonal expansion. As a limitation, the authors acknowledged that the small sample size may reduce accuracy. Because the primary lesion, thyroid tissue, could not be accessed, the study looked at peripheral blood alone.

The germline V gene encodes CDR1 MDHEN and CDR2 SYDVKM. There are 15 amino acids in the CDR3, from cysteine to phenylalanine inclusive. Just CDR3 DNA is preserved here, 45 bases in frame from base 1. Trimming costs V 3 bases and J 4 bases, and their ends lie 12 bases apart. The meaning of the sample's time point label: newly diagnosed GD, antithyroid drugs for less than 3 months. For both TCR sequencing and RNA sequencing, RNA was extracted from PBMCs in TRIzol. The diagnosis of Graves' disease was made according to American Thyroid Association guidelines. Recruitment of patients was carried out at an endocrinology department in Xi'an, China. Each patient gave around 9 milliliters of peripheral blood, collected in an EDTA anticoagulant tube. Ficoll Paque Plus density gradient separation was used to isolate PBMCs, and no further T cell sorting was done. An Agilent 2100 Bioanalyzer and agarose gel were used to assess RNA quality, and a NanoDrop 2000 was used to measure RNA concentration.

Library prep was done by multiplex PCR. Sequencing used an Illumina HiSeq 4000. TCR beta libraries were built with iRepertoire HTBI primers and Arm-PCR amplification of CDR3 regions. PCR products were gel purified before sequencing. The authors' pipeline ran thus. Across samples, roughly 60 TRBV and roughly 13 TRBJ segments were identified and used for gene usage analysis of CDR3 amino acid clonotypes. COPE and FqMerger were used to merge filtered high-quality paired reads into contigs. BLAST was used to align contigs to IMGT TRBV, TRBD and TRBJ reference genes, and CDR3 was defined according to IMGT. Highly expanded clones were defined as clonotypes with a frequency above 0.1%. Shannon entropy was used to measure repertoire diversity, and the Gini coefficient was used to measure V-J evenness. Public clonotypes were defined as clonotypes shared by more than one individual. TCRdb trimmed public reads at Q25 via fastp, called clones via MiXCR and kept in-frame beta chains. When rows share a CDR3 protein, they turn into one entry using the most common DNA and genes. The V and J calls come from TCRdb's annotation, not from the publication. Here the sample has approximately 300,000 distinct CDR3 sequences; more than 15% occur a single time. Roughly 40% of the sample belongs to the ten largest clones.

The sample here was peripheral blood mononuclear cells (PBMCs), taken at new diagnosis, from a patient treated with antithyroid drugs. The clonotype originates from a female donor with Graves disease. The V and J segments used are TRBV28 and TRBJ2-2; TRBD1 is possibly the D segment (5 matching bases). The CDR3: CASSFAQGGTGELFF. The bases are TGTGCCAGCAGTTTCGCCCAGGGTGGCACCGGGGAGCTGTTTTTT.